This entry lists 9 T cell receptor beta chains sequenced from one sample in a study of blood T cell repertoires in COVID-19. Assay used: immunoSEQ multiplex PCR; TCRdb lists only in-frame clones, some missing. The data show over 300,000 clones, 70% to 90% seen once. The sequenced sample was peripheral blood. The receptors stem from a man between 40 and 49 years old with acute or convalescent COVID-19.

This clone appeared a few times. The J gene is TRBJ2-7, the V gene TRBV10-1; 7 bases align to TRBD1. The CDR3 length is 15 residues. Trimming at V came to 2 bases and at J to 2 bases, leaving 6 bases not matched to a gene. The germline V gene has CDR1 WNHNN and CDR2 SYGVQD (reference sequence). The CDR3, as DNA: TGCGCCAGCAGTGAGCCGCGACAGGGCACCTACGAGCAGTACTTC. Encoded protein: CASSEPRQGTYEQYF.

The chain uses TRBV28 and TRBJ1-5; the D gene is possibly TRBD1 (5 bases). This CDR3 spans 15 amino acids. V dropped 1 base and J dropped 3 bases, with 10 bases sitting between them. Germline CDR1 and CDR2: MDHEN and SYDVKM. CDR3 residues: CASSLYRRYNQPQHF. CDR3 sequence (DNA): TGTGCCAGCAGTTTATACAGGAGATACAATCAGCCCCAGCATTTT.

The chain recombines TRBV19 with TRBJ2-7, with 10 nucleotides matching TRBD1. Germline assignment: CDR1 LNHDA and CDR2 SQIVND (reference sequence). This CDR3 contains 15 residues. With 5 bases clipped from V and 4 bases from J, the junction kept 8 bases outside the gene matches. CDR3 in amino acids: CASSSRTGGSYEQYF. As DNA, the CDR3 is TGTGCCAGTAGTTCTCGGACAGGGGGGTCTTACGAGCAGTACTTC.

V usage is TRBV28 and J usage is TRBJ2-7; a possible D gene is TRBD1 (6 bases). The germline V gene has CDR1 MDHEN and CDR2 SYDVKM. Trimming cost V 3 bases and J 1 base, with 19 bases left between them. The CDR3 contains 17 residues. DNA of the CDR3: TGTGCCAGCAGTTTTCCTCAGCACAGGGCCCTATCCTACGAGCAGTACTTC. It codes for CASSFPQHRALSYEQYF. Drawing the rest from reference TRBV28 and TRBJ2-7, the complete variable domain is DVKVTQSSRYLVKRTGEKVFLECVQDMDHENMFWYRQDPGLGLRLIYFSYDVKMKEKGDIPEGYSVSREKKERFSLILESASTNQTSMYLCASSFPQHRALSYEQYFGPGTRLTVT.

This chain links TRBV7-9 with TRBJ1-5; D unresolved. Trimming stripped 5 bases from V and 2 bases from J, with 10 bases between. Germline CDR1 reads SEHNR; CDR2 reads FQNEAQ (reference sequence). The CDR3 runs 14 residues. The CDR3 is CASSRDLGNQPQHF. The CDR3 DNA follows: TGTGCCAGCAGCCGTGACTTGGGCAATCAGCCCCAGCATTTT.

The chain uses TRBV19 and TRBJ2-1; 9 bases fit TRBD2. V shed 6 bases, J shed 4 bases, and the junction held 7 bases outside the gene matches. Germline assignment: CDR1 LNHDA and CDR2 SQIVND (reference sequence). CDR3 size: 15 residues. CDR3 in amino acids: CASRPGLASYNEQFF. DNA of the CDR3: TGTGCCAGTAGGCCGGGACTAGCTTCGTACAATGAGCAGTTCTTC.

V is TRBV5-5 and J is TRBJ2-5, with D possibly TRBD1 on 5 matching bases. Trimming removed 4 bases at V and 5 bases at J, with 21 bases between. The CDR3 totals 16 residues. Germline V CDR1 and CDR2: SGHKS, YYEKEE (reference sequence). The CDR3 is CASSPQGAVGRETQYF. The CDR3 DNA sequence: TGTGCCAGCAGCCCTCAGGGTGCGGTCGGGCGGGAGACCCAGTACTTC.

V and J are TRBV2 and TRBJ2-7; tentatively, D is TRBD2 (5 bases). V lost 7 bases, J lost 2 bases, and 12 bases lay in between. CDR3 size: 13 residues. The germline V gene encodes CDR1 SNHLY and CDR2 FYNNEI. CDR3 loop: CASTGLDTYEQYF. As DNA, the CDR3 is TGTGCCAGCACCGGACTCGACACCTACGAGCAGTACTTC.

The chain links TRBV27 to TRBJ1-6, with unresolved D. CDR1 and CDR2 (germline): MNHEY, SMNVEV (reference sequence). V gave up 5 bases and J gave up 6 bases, with 11 bases separating them. The CDR3 contains 14 residues. DNA for the CDR3: TGTGCCAGCAGTCCCGGACGGGGTAATTCACCCCTCCACTTT. It encodes CASSPGRGNSPLHF.